This T cell receptor beta chain was captured in a study of shared clonotypes between healthy human individuals. CDR1 and CDR2 (germline): SQVTM, ANQGSEA. This CDR3 is built from 13 residues. Trimming pared 6 bases from V and 0 bases from J, leaving 9 bases between. TCRdb keeps only in-frame clones here, not all; method: immunoSEQ multiplex PCR. The repertoire includes about 490,000 clones, roughly 78% of them detected once, and roughly 12% sits in the top ten. The sequenced material came from PBMCs. This chain connects TRBV29-1 to TRBJ1-5, with D tentatively TRBD1 (5 bases). This clonotype was obtained from a woman aged 40 to 49 in good health. Some clones in this sample may be carry-over from other donors' samples. The CDR3 loop reads CSVGDVSNQPQHF. The CDR3 DNA reads TGCAGCGTCGGGGACGTTAGCAATCAGCCCCAGCATTTT.